Listed here are 20 T cell receptor beta chains from one sample, sequenced in a study of cytomegalovirus exposure and HLA in healthy donors. Vbeta (60) and Jbeta (13) primers were used in the PCR. Libraries were prepared by immunoSEQ multiplex PCR; TCRdb keeps only in-frame clonotypes and omits some of them. The sample holds 57,000 or so clones, more than 60% seen once. Sequencing was performed on PBMCs. The receptors come from a man aged 45-65 years in good health and CMV-seropositive.

The V gene is TRBV4-1, the J gene TRBJ2-5, with TRBD1 identical over 10 bases. Trimming took 4 bases from V and 3 from J; bases not matched to a gene: 2. Germline lookup yields CDR1 MGHRA and CDR2 YSYEKL. The CDR3 is 14 amino acids. Written as DNA, the CDR3 is TGCGCCAGCAGCCCCGGGACAGGGGAAGAGACCCAGTACTTC. Its protein product is CASSPGTGEETQYF.

In its sample, this clone was seen a few times. CDR3 sequence reads: CAKGGRGCNQPQHF. The DNA for the CDR3 is TGTGCCAAGGGGGGGCGAGGTTGCAATCAGCCCCAGCATTTT. The rearrangement joins TRBV25-1 to TRBJ1-5; possibly TRBD1 for D (6 bases). The CDR3 has 14 amino acids. The germline V gene encodes CDR1 MGHDK and CDR2 SYGVNS. V was clipped by 10 bases and J by 2 bases, with 15 bases between them.

The chain is built from TRBV25-1 and TRBJ2-1; tentative D call: TRBD1 (6 bases). CDR3 size: 15 residues. The V and J ends lost 10 bases and 0 bases respectively, with 16 bases between them. Per germline, CDR1 MGHDK and CDR2 SYGVNS. The CDR3 nucleotides are TGTGCCACCCTTGTTACAGGGAGCTCCTACAATGAGCAGTTCTTC. This sequence encodes CATLVTGSSYNEQFF.

The chain has TRBV10-1 and TRBJ2-7; D is undetermined. CDR1 and CDR2 from the germline V gene are WNHNN and SYGVQD (reference sequence). Trimming left V 4 bases short and J 3 bases short, with 10 bases between. This CDR3 is 13 amino acids long. CDR3 residues: CASSGPPSYEQYF. For the CDR3, the DNA is TGCGCCAGCAGTGGGCCGCCAAGCTACGAGCAGTACTTC.

This rearrangement joins TRBV9 to TRBJ1-1; tentative D call: TRBD1 (6 bases). V was clipped by 4 bases and J by 3 bases, with 19 bases between them. Per germline, CDR1 SGDLS and CDR2 YYNGEE. The CDR3 covers 16 residues. CDR3 in amino acids: CASSPQVQGRDTEAFF. The CDR3 DNA reads as TGTGCCAGCAGCCCACAAGTACAGGGAAGAGACACTGAAGCTTTCTTT.

The V and J genes are TRBV5-4 and TRBJ1-2; D is perhaps TRBD1 (5 bases). Germline V gene sequence: CDR1 SGHNT, CDR2 YYREEE (reference sequence). Trimming stripped 5 bases from V and 0 bases from J, with 8 bases between. The CDR3 is 13 amino acids. In nucleotides, the CDR3 is TGTGCCAGCAGGGGGCCCGCTAACTATGGCTACACCTTC. Protein product: CASRGPANYGYTF.

The chain recombines TRBV7-9 with TRBJ1-1; 7 bases are a match to TRBD1. This CDR3 comprises 16 residues. Germline loops: CDR1 SEHNR, CDR2 FQNEAQ (reference sequence). V dropped 4 bases and J dropped 3; count of bases not matched to a gene: 11. In DNA, the CDR3 is TGTGCCAGCAGCTCTTCCGACTACAGGGGACACACTGAAGCTTTCTTT. Its translation: CASSSSDYRGHTEAFF.

V is TRBV5-1 and J is TRBJ2-2, with D perhaps matching TRBD2 (6 bases). Germline assignment: CDR1 SGHRS and CDR2 YFSETQ. The CDR3 has 15 amino acids. V lost 0 bases, J lost 1 base, and 7 bases lay in between. CDR3 sequence (DNA): TGCGCCAGCAGCTTGGGAGCGGGGAACACCGGGGAGCTGTTTTTT. This translates into CASSLGAGNTGELFF.

Notes on this clone: This same CDR3 is encoded by further DNA sequences in the sample. V and J are TRBV28 and TRBJ2-5; 12 bases fit TRBD1. This CDR3 has 16 residues. V gave up 6 bases and J gave up 3 bases; unmatched junction bases: 8. From germline, CDR1 is MDHEN and CDR2 SYDVKM. In nucleotides, the CDR3 is TGTGCCAGCAGAACTCAGGGACAGGGGGCGGAAGAGACCCAGTACTTC. Translated: CASRTQGQGAEETQYF. Full variable domain (remainder filled in from reference TRBV28 and TRBJ2-5): DVKVTQSSRYLVKRTGEKVFLECVQDMDHENMFWYRQDPGLGLRLIYFSYDVKMKEKGDIPEGYSVSREKKERFSLILESASTNQTSMYLCASRTQGQGAEETQYFGPGTRLLVL.

This clone was detected a few times. The junction departs from germline at one end; a sequencing error may be responsible. The J gene is TRBJ1-1, the V gene TRBV4-1, with D uncertain. Germline V gives CDR1 MGHRA, CDR2 YSYEKL. The CDR3 consists of 14 residues. The CDR3 DNA is TGCGACAGCAGCCAAGGGCACAACCCCACTGAAGCTTTCTTT. It specifies CDSSQGHNPTEAFF.

This chain uses TRBV4-2 with TRBJ2-7, with 7 bases that match TRBD2. The V and J ends lost 1 base and 1 base, in that order; junction bases with no gene match: 10. The CDR3 runs to 17 residues. Germline CDR1 LGHNA, CDR2 YNFKEQ. The CDR3, as DNA: TGTGCCAGCAGCCAAGTGGACGGCCAAGCGGGGTCCTACGAGCAGTACTTC. Its protein is CASSQVDGQAGSYEQYF.

The gene calls are TRBV6-5 and TRBJ2-3, with TRBD2 identical over 10 bases. J was trimmed by 1 base and V by 4 bases; bases with no gene match: 5. The CDR3 has 16 residues. CDR1 and CDR2 from the germline V gene are MNHEY and SVGAGI. The CDR3 bases are TGTGCCAGCAGTTCGGGGGGGACTAGCGGCACAGATACGCAGTATTTT. Its translation: CASSSGGTSGTDTQYF.

The genes are TRBV5-8 and TRBJ2-1; a weak D match, TRBD2 (5 bases). The germline V gene encodes CDR1 SGHTS and CDR2 YDEGEE. Trimming stripped 4 bases from V and 0 bases from J, with 8 bases between. The CDR3 runs 14 residues. CDR3 sequence (DNA): TGTGCCAGCAGCCCGGACTCCTCCTACAATGAGCAGTTCTTC. Protein product: CASSPDSSYNEQFF.

This rearrangement joins TRBV5-1 to TRBJ2-5; possibly TRBD2 for D (5 bases). V was trimmed by 7 bases and J by 5 bases, leaving 15 bases between them. The CDR3 extends over 13 amino acids. From germline, CDR1 is SGHRS and CDR2 YFSETQ. CDR3 sequence (DNA): TGCGCCAGCGCTCTTGAGGGAGTGGAGACCCAGTACTTC. As protein: CASALEGVETQYF.

This chain links TRBV6-6 with TRBJ2-2; D is unresolved. The CDR3 sequence is 11 residues long. V shed 6 bases and J shed 8 bases, with 7 bases lying between them. Germline V gene data show CDR1 as MNHNY and CDR2 as SVGAGI (reference sequence). The CDR3 spells CASRQIGELFF. The DNA of the CDR3 is TGTGCCAGCAGGCAGATAGGGGAGCTGTTTTTT.

The chain carries TRBV27 and TRBJ1-5; 10 positions match TRBD1. Unmatched junction bases numbered 9, after V lost 5 bases and J lost 2 bases. The germline V gene encodes CDR1 MNHEY and CDR2 SMNVEV (reference sequence). The CDR3 consists of 17 residues. The CDR3 here is CASSARQGATGNQPQHF. The CDR3 coding sequence is TGTGCCAGCAGTGCCAGACAGGGGGCGACGGGCAATCAGCCCCAGCATTTT.

Points on this clone: Within the sample, other DNA sequences also encode this same CDR3. The genes are TRBV2 and TRBJ1-6, with 7 nucleotides matching TRBD1. The CDR3 runs to 16 residues. Trimming cost V 5 bases and J 7 bases; bases outside gene matches: 11. Germline-derived CDR1 and CDR2 are SNHLY and FYNNEI. CDR3 nucleotides: TGTGCCAGCAGTAAGACGCGGACAGGCCCGAATTCACCCCTCCACTTT. Translated, it gives CASSKTRTGPNSPLHF.

As to this clone: At one of its ends the junction is not consistent with the germline gene, which may arise from a read error. The V and J genes are TRBV2 and TRBJ1-5, with no clear D. The CDR3 sequence is 15 residues long. Germline-derived CDR1 and CDR2 are SNHLY and FYNNEI. CDR3 in amino acids: CASTEQQLSNQPQHF. The CDR3 DNA follows: TGTGCCAGCACTGAACAACAGCTTAGCAATCAGCCCCAGCATTTT. The full variable domain, its missing parts supplied by reference TRBV2 and TRBJ1-5, is EPEVTQTPSHQVTQMGQEVILRCVPISNHLYFYWYRQILGQKVEFLVSFYNNEISEKSEIFDDQFSVERPDGSNFTLKIRSTKLEDSAMYFCASTEQQLSNQPQHFGDGTRLSIL.

The chain joins TRBV30 to TRBJ1-2, with a tentative D call TRBD1 (5 bases). Germline CDR1 and CDR2: GTSNPN and SVGIG (reference sequence). This CDR3 is 13 amino acids long. Trimming stripped 4 bases from V and 4 bases from J, with 13 bases between. CDR3 nucleotides: TGTGCCTGGACATTTGGAGGGGTCTATGGCTACACCTTC. Its translation: CAWTFGGVYGYTF.

The chain employs TRBV11-2 and TRBJ1-6; 7 bases line up with TRBD1. Germline V gene sequence: CDR1 SGHAT, CDR2 FQNNGV. The length of the CDR3 is 14 residues. Trimming at V came to 5 bases and at J to 6 bases, leaving 4 bases not matched to a gene. CDR3 in DNA: TGTGCCAGCAGCGATGGGACAGTTAATTCACCCCTCCACTTT. It yields the protein CASSDGTVNSPLHF.